This is a list of T cell receptor beta chains from one sample in a study of CD8 T cells in Susac syndrome. TCRdb ran MiXCR on the immunoSEQ multiplex PCR reads and lists one entry per CDR3 protein. The sample consists of roughly 130,000 distinct CDR3 sequences, approximately 94% of them appearing once. Sequenced material: CD4+ T cells from PBMCs. The source of these receptors is a human donor with multiple sclerosis. The CDR3 runs from the conserved cysteine through the conserved F or W. A D gene is named only where the DNA matches it firmly. A row's size may be missing; if present it is once, few, many or a size class.

>TRBJ1-1|TRBV29-1|.|TRBD1
CSVTPYRGLGEAFF
TGCAGCGTTACCCCATACAGGGGGCTCGGTGAAGCTTTCTTT
>TRBJ2-7|TRBV5-1|.|TRBD1
CASSLPRIVGQGGSYEQYF
TGCGCCAGCAGCTTGCCCAGAATAGTCGGACAGGGGGGCTCCTACGAGCAGTACTTC
>TRBJ2-7|TRBV2|.|.
CASSESAYEQYF
TGTGCCAGCAGTGAATCAGCCTACGAGCAGTACTTC
>TRBJ2-2|TRBV10-3|.|TRBD2
CAISDRAGGRTGELFF
TGTGCCATCAGTGATCGCGCGGGAGGACGAACCGGGGAGCTGTTTTTT
>TRBJ1-5|TRBV19|.|.
CASSLGEQGVRQPQHF
TGTGCCAGTAGCTTAGGGGAACAGGGAGTGCGTCAGCCCCAGCATTTT
>TRBJ1-5|TRBV5-6|.|.
CASSIRGQPQHF
TGTGCCAGCAGCATCAGGGGACAGCCCCAGCATTTT
>TRBJ2-5|TRBV7-2|.|.
CASSLDPPGGETQYF
TGTGCCAGCAGCTTAGACCCCCCGGGTGGGGAGACCCAGTACTTC
>TRBJ2-7|TRBV6-2/TRBV6-3|.|.
CATRWQGGEQYF
TGTGCCACCCGGTGGCAGGGAGGCGAGCAGTACTTC
>TRBJ1-2|TRBV20-1|.|TRBD1
CSALDDRAVAGYTF
TGCAGTGCCTTAGACGACAGGGCCGTGGCTGGCTACACCTTC
>TRBJ2-3|TRBV5-6|.|.
CASSLDRTTDTQYF
TGTGCCAGCAGCTTGGACCGTACCACAGATACGCAGTATTTT
>TRBJ1-2|TRBV19|few|.
CASSLAGGYTF
TGTGCCAGTAGTTTGGCTGGGGGCTACACCTTC
>TRBJ2-7|TRBV19|.|TRBD1
CASSPGQGTSSYEQYF
TGTGCCAGTAGTCCCGGACAGGGGACTTCCTCCTACGAGCAGTACTTC
>TRBJ2-3|TRBV2|.|TRBD2
CASKREGPDTQYF
TGTGCCAGCAAGCGGGAGGGCCCAGATACGCAGTATTTT
>TRBJ2-3|TRBV19|.|.
CASSVNAGGVTDTQYF
TGTGCCAGTAGTGTAAACGCCGGAGGAGTCACAGATACGCAGTATTTT
>TRBJ2-7|TRBV30|.|TRBD1
CAWSVPGTGDSYEQYF
TGTGCCTGGAGTGTACCCGGGACAGGGGACTCCTACGAGCAGTACTTC
>TRBJ2-4|TRBV7-2|.|.
CASRLTGRGKNIQYF
TGTGCCAGCAGGTTGACAGGGAGGGGGAAAAACATTCAGTACTTC
>TRBJ2-1|TRBV5-1|.|.
CASSLSVVSTPNEQFF
TGCGCCAGCAGCTTGTCGGTAGTTTCCACCCCCAATGAGCAGTTCTTC
>TRBJ2-7|TRBV7-9|.|TRBD2
CASSLTSGAVYEQYF
TGTGCCAGCAGTCTGACTAGCGGGGCAGTCTACGAGCAGTACTTC
>TRBJ2-1|TRBV19|.|.
CASSITSATEQFF
TGTGCCAGTAGTATAACTAGTGCAACTGAGCAGTTCTTC
>TRBJ2-1|TRBV19|.|.
CASSKGGGNNEQFF
TGTGCCAGTAGTAAAGGCGGGGGCAACAATGAGCAGTTCTTC
>TRBJ1-1|TRBV5-6|.|.
CASSLARLYTEAFF
TGTGCCAGCAGCTTGGCCAGGTTATACACTGAAGCTTTCTTT
>TRBJ2-7|TRBV7-2|once|.
CASSWGLLSSYEQYF
TGTGCCAGCAGCTGGGGACTTCTTTCCTCCTACGAGCAGTACTTC
>TRBJ1-1|TRBV4-3|.|TRBD1
CASSQVVQGRVMNTEAFF
TGCGCCAGCAGCCAAGTCGTACAGGGGAGAGTCATGAACACTGAAGCTTTCTTT
>TRBJ1-2|TRBV5-1|.|.
CASSLAEGGYGYTF
TGCGCCAGCAGCTTGGCCGAGGGGGGCTATGGCTACACCTTC
>TRBJ2-5|TRBV14|.|.
CASSNRTFHQETQYF
TGTGCCAGCAGCAATCGGACATTCCACCAAGAGACCCAGTACTTC
>TRBJ2-2|TRBV20-1|.|TRBD1
CSATGGTGELFF
TGCAGTGCTACAGGGGGAACCGGGGAGCTGTTTTTT
>TRBJ1-1|TRBV6-2/TRBV6-3|few|.
CASTIGRGNTEAFF
TGTGCCAGCACCATTGGGCGCGGGAACACTGAAGCTTTCTTT
>TRBJ1-4|TRBV30|.|.
CASPTGTGTTNEKLFF
TGTGCCTCGCCCACGGGCACAGGGACAACTAATGAAAAACTGTTTTTT
>TRBJ1-1|TRBV3-1|.|.
CASRKEMGWDTEAFF
TGTGCCAGCAGGAAAGAAATGGGATGGGACACTGAAGCTTTCTTT
>TRBJ2-7|TRBV7-9|.|.
CASTAFNRDEQYF
TGTGCCAGCACCGCTTTTAACAGGGACGAGCAGTACTTC
>TRBJ2-5|TRBV5-1|.|TRBD1
CASSATGGPEETQYF
TGCGCCAGCAGCGCAACAGGGGGCCCCGAAGAGACCCAGTACTTC
>TRBJ1-1|TRBV6-5|.|TRBD1
CASRTGGTEAFF
TGTGCCAGCAGGACAGGGGGCACTGAAGCTTTCTTT
>TRBJ2-5|TRBV5-1|once|TRBD1
CASSWTGALQETQYF
TGCGCCAGCAGCTGGACAGGGGCCCTCCAAGAGACCCAGTACTTC
>TRBJ2-7|TRBV30|.|.
CAWSVFGTTLAYEQYF
TGTGCCTGGAGTGTATTCGGCACCACCCTGGCCTACGAGCAGTACTTC
>TRBJ2-2|TRBV7-8|once|TRBD1
CASRRGTGEAGELFF
TGTGCCAGCAGACGCGGGACAGGGGAGGCCGGGGAGCTGTTTTTT
>TRBJ2-7|TRBV7-2|.|TRBD1
CASSRDRGGEQYF
TGTGCCAGCAGCAGGGACAGGGGTGGCGAGCAGTACTTC
>TRBJ2-3|TRBV5-1|.|.
CASSLEGAAKTDTQYF
TGCGCCAGCAGCTTGGAAGGAGCGGCCAAGACAGATACGCAGTATTTT
>TRBJ1-2|TRBV5-1|.|TRBD1
CASSPGQGGYTF
TGCGCCAGCAGCCCCGGACAGGGTGGCTACACCTTC
>TRBJ1-5|TRBV7-2|.|.
CASSFQQGSNQPQHF
TGTGCCAGCAGCTTTCAGCAGGGGAGCAATCAGCCCCAGCATTTT
>TRBJ2-5|TRBV2|.|.
CASSEISVASRGQSQVAQYF
TGTGCCAGCAGTGAAATCTCCGTAGCTTCGAGGGGCCAATCCCAAGTGGCCCAGTACTTC
>TRBJ1-5|TRBV12-3/TRBV12-4|.|.
CASVEEFNQPQHF
TGTGCCAGCGTAGAGGAATTTAATCAGCCCCAGCATTTT
>TRBJ2-4|TRBV2|.|TRBD1
CASSSTGVTKNIQYF
TGTGCCAGCAGTTCAACAGGGGTGACCAAAAACATTCAGTACTTC
>TRBJ1-5|TRBV20-1|.|.
CSARARGADNQPQHF
TGCAGTGCTAGAGCAAGGGGCGCCGACAATCAGCCCCAGCATTTT
>TRBJ2-7|TRBV30|.|.
CAWSVLDSYEQYF
TGTGCCTGGAGTGTACTCGACAGCTACGAGCAGTACTTC
>TRBJ2-3|TRBV4-3|once|.
CASSQDLQQNTQYF
TGCGCCAGCAGCCAAGATCTCCAGCAGAATACGCAGTATTTT
>TRBJ2-3|TRBV27|.|.
CASKGVAASTDTQYF
TGTGCCAGCAAGGGCGTAGCGGCAAGCACAGATACGCAGTATTTT
>TRBJ1-2|TRBV15|.|.
CATSREGYGYTF
TGTGCCACCAGCAGAGAGGGCTATGGCTACACCTTC
>TRBJ1-5|TRBV4-2|.|TRBD1
CASSLAMDRGNQPQHF
TGTGCCAGCAGCCTGGCTATGGACAGGGGCAATCAGCCCCAGCATTTT
>TRBJ1-6|TRBV27|.|TRBD1
CASSRDRSNSYNSPLHF
TGTGCCAGCAGTCGGGACAGGAGTAACTCCTATAATTCACCCCTCCACTTT
>TRBJ2-2|TRBV5-1|.|TRBD2
CASSLLAVSTGELFF
TGCGCCAGCAGCTTACTAGCGGTTAGCACCGGGGAGCTGTTTTTT
>TRBJ1-6|TRBV9|.|.
CASSVALDLSPLHF
TGTGCCAGCAGCGTAGCTTTAGACCTTTCACCCCTCCACTTT
>TRBJ1-1|TRBV4-3|.|.
CASSQDPRAEAFF
TGCGCCAGCAGCCAAGATCCCAGGGCTGAAGCTTTCTTT
>TRBJ2-1|TRBV2|.|TRBD2
CASSESTGGFYNEQFF
TGTGCCAGCAGTGAAAGTACGGGAGGGTTCTACAATGAGCAGTTCTTC
>TRBJ1-1|TRBV30|.|.
CAWSVSAEAFF
TGTGCCTGGAGTGTAAGTGCTGAAGCTTTCTTT
>TRBJ2-1|TRBV12-3/TRBV12-4|.|.
CASSSRRAPYNEQFF
TGTGCCAGCAGCTCGAGAAGAGCGCCCTACAATGAGCAGTTCTTC